The 26 T cell receptor beta chains in this list originate from one sample, sequenced in a study of T cells after yellow fever vaccination. TCRdb recomputed calls from the 5' RACE reads with MiXCR, one row per CDR3 protein. The sample holds some 220,000 distinct CDR3 sequences, about 3% seen once. The source was CD4+ T cells sorted from PBMCs, collected 10 days after the yellow fever booster vaccination. The receptors come from a man aged 18 to 29 who received the YFV17D yellow fever vaccine.

The chain joins TRBV9 to TRBJ2-5, with 8 bases lining up with TRBD2. The CDR3 is 17 residues long. Germline loops: CDR1 SGDLS, CDR2 YYNGEE. Trimming took 4 bases from V and 5 from J; bases not matched to a gene: 16. The CDR3 sequence is CASSPRSSSGGAETQYF. The DNA for the CDR3 is TGTGCCAGCAGCCCCCGCTCCTCCAGCGGGGGCGCCGAGACCCAGTACTTC.

The table lists this clonotype with a few counts. The chain joins TRBV5-5 to TRBJ1-2; 8 bases agree with TRBD1. Germline V gene sequence: CDR1 SGHKS, CDR2 YYEKEE (reference sequence). The length of the CDR3 is 13 residues. J was trimmed by 8 bases and V by 2 bases; bases with no gene match: 5. The CDR3 sequence is CASSFTWDRGYTF. The CDR3 coding sequence is TGTGCCAGCAGCTTTACCTGGGACAGGGGCTACACCTTC.

V usage is TRBV5-1 and J usage is TRBJ2-1, with TRBD2 matching over 11 bases. V lost 1 base to trimming and J lost 6 bases; unmatched junction nucleotides: 6. Germline CDR1 is SGHRS and CDR2 is YFSETQ. CDR3 length equals 16 residues. In DNA form, the CDR3 reads TGCGCCAGCAGCTTGTCCTCTAGCGGGGGGACCAATGAGCAGTTCTTC. Encoded protein: CASSLSSSGGTNEQFF.

V is TRBV7-2 and J is TRBJ1-2; the D is unclear. Per the germline V gene, CDR1 is SGHTA and CDR2 is FQGNSA. The CDR3 contains 14 residues. V was clipped by 1 base and J by 8 bases, with 14 bases between them. The CDR3 DNA reads as TGTGCCAGCAGCTTAGTCGTCAGCCTTGGGGGCTACACCTTC. This codes for CASSLVVSLGGYTF. Filled out from reference TRBV7-2 and TRBJ1-2, the complete variable domain reads GAGVSQSPSNKVTEKGKDVELRCDPISGHTALYWYRQSLGQGLEFLIYFQGNSAPDKSGLPSDRFSAERTGGSVSTLTIQRTQQEDSAVYLCASSLVVSLGGYTFGSGTRLTVV.

This clonotype has at least ten counts. V is TRBV9 and J is TRBJ2-3, with 9 nucleotides matching TRBD2. This CDR3 has 14 amino acids. The J segment lost 4 bases and the V segment lost 3 bases, leaving 3 bases of the junction unmatched. CDR1 and CDR2 (germline): SGDLS, YYNGEE. CDR3 sequence: CASSATSGPDTQYF. CDR3 bases: TGTGCCAGCAGCGCGACTAGCGGCCCAGATACGCAGTATTTT.

This clonotype showed up just a few times. The genes are TRBV20-1 and TRBJ1-2, with D possibly TRBD1 on 5 matching bases. CDR1 and CDR2 from the germline V gene are DFQATT and SNEGSKA (reference sequence). The germline V and J ends were trimmed by 0 bases and 5 bases, with 7 bases remaining between them. The CDR3 spans 12 residues. CDR3 in amino acids: CSARDRAYGYTF. DNA for the CDR3: TGCAGTGCTAGAGACAGGGCTTATGGCTACACCTTC.

Remarks on this clonotype: A much larger clone lies a single base off, so this may be a read error. V and J are TRBV28 and TRBJ2-7; D not certain. CDR1 is MDHEN, CDR2 SYDVKM, per germline. The CDR3 length is 13 residues. The ends were cut back, 5 bases at V and 4 bases at J, with 12 bases in the middle. The CDR3 DNA sequence: TGTGCCAGCAGTCCCCCCATGTGTTACGAGCAGTACGTC. It encodes CASSPPMCYEQYV.

The rearrangement uses TRBV25-1 and TRBJ1-3; D is perhaps TRBD1 (6 bases). Deletions cut 6 bases from V and 1 base from J, with 13 bases between. This CDR3 is built from 15 residues. Germline V gene sequence: CDR1 MGHDK, CDR2 SYGVNS. The CDR3 region has the DNA TGTGCCAGCAGCAGCCCAGGGGCGTCTGGAAACACCATATATTTT. It codes for CASSSPGASGNTIYF.

There are many counts of this clonotype. The chain recombines TRBV11-2 with TRBJ2-1; 7 bases are shared with TRBD2. V dropped 7 bases and J dropped 8; count of bases not matched to a gene: 20. CDR3 length: 17 residues. Germline loops: CDR1 SGHAT, CDR2 FQNNGV. The CDR3 nucleotides read TGTGCCAGCACTTCCATCGGCGAGACTAGCCTTCCCGATGAGCAGTTCTTC. Translation: CASTSIGETSLPDEQFF. The whole variable domain, remainder taken from reference TRBV11-2 and TRBJ2-1, is EAGVAQSPRYKIIEKRQSVAFWCNPISGHATLYWYQQILGQGPKLLIQFQNNGVVDDSQLPKDRFSAERLKGVDSTLKIQPAKLEDSAVYLCASTSIGETSLPDEQFFGPGTRLTVL.

The sample holds many counts of this clonotype. This rearrangement joins TRBV20-1 to TRBJ2-3, with D unclear. Germline loops: CDR1 DFQATT, CDR2 SNEGSKA (reference sequence). The CDR3 is 12 amino acids. V lost 6 bases and J 3 bases, leaving 10 bases between the germline ends. The CDR3 DNA reads as TGCAGTGCCCTTACCCGGACAGATACGCAGTATTTT. This gives the protein CSALTRTDTQYF.

This clonotype was detected many times. The genes are TRBV7-2 and TRBJ1-1; no firm D call. The V end lost 5 bases, the J end lost 1 base, and 8 bases lay between the germline ends. Germline CDR1 SGHTA, CDR2 FQGNSA. The CDR3 spans 13 residues. The CDR3 spells CASSAGENTEAFF. In DNA, the CDR3 is TGTGCCAGCAGCGCCGGGGAGAACACTGAAGCTTTCTTT.

This clonotype was seen more than once but under ten times. V is TRBV4-3 and J is TRBJ2-1; 9 bases are shared with TRBD1. Per germline, CDR1 LGHNA and CDR2 YSLEER. Trimming at V came to 2 bases and at J to 4 bases, leaving 6 bases not matched to a gene. The CDR3 is 16 residues long. The DNA of the CDR3 is TGCGCCAGCAGCCAAAGGGCACAGGGGGCATACAATGAGCAGTTCTTC. Translation gives CASSQRAQGAYNEQFF.

The table lists this clonotype with many counts. The genes are TRBV6-5 and TRBJ2-7; D is undetermined. This CDR3 spans 13 amino acids. CDR1 MNHEY and CDR2 SVGAGI come from the germline V gene. The V end lost 8 bases, the J end lost 0 bases, and 11 bases lay between the germline ends. The CDR3 nucleotides read TGTGCCAGCCTCTTACCACGCTCCTACGAGCAGTACTTC. Amino acids: CASLLPRSYEQYF.

The chain has TRBV7-3 and TRBJ2-1; D gene ambiguous. Germline assignment: CDR1 SGHTA and CDR2 FQGTGA. Trimming shortened V by 3 bases and J by 7 bases, and 16 bases separated the two germline ends. The CDR3 runs 15 residues. The CDR3 DNA follows: TGTGCCAGCAGCTTTGGGCCCTCGATCGGTAATGAGCAGTTCTTC. Amino acids: CASSFGPSIGNEQFF.

At least ten counts were recorded for this clonotype. The chain has TRBV20-1 and TRBJ1-2; 8 bases are shared with TRBD1. CDR1 is DFQATT, CDR2 SNEGSKA, per germline (reference sequence). Trimming took 0 bases from V and 4 from J; bases not matched to a gene: 4. The CDR3 is made up of 14 amino acids. The CDR3 protein is CSARDFQGAYGYTF. The CDR3 DNA follows: TGCAGTGCTAGAGATTTCCAGGGGGCCTATGGCTACACCTTC.

V and J are TRBV6-5 and TRBJ2-3; D gene unclear. The CDR3 spans 15 residues. Germline V gives CDR1 MNHEY, CDR2 SVGAGI. The V end lost 6 bases, the J end lost 1 base, and 14 bases lay between the germline ends. CDR3 bases: TGTGCCAGCAGGAAAAACGGAGTAGGCACAGATACGCAGTATTTT. It yields the protein CASRKNGVGTDTQYF.

The table lists this clonotype with many counts. The chain is built from TRBV5-1 and TRBJ2-3, with D perhaps matching TRBD1 (5 bases). This CDR3 region has 15 residues. Germline CDR1 is SGHRS and CDR2 is YFSETQ. Trimming stripped 6 bases from V and 1 base from J, with 15 bases between. As DNA, the CDR3 is TGCGCCAGCACCGCTAAAATAGGGGGCACAGATACGCAGTATTTT. It is translated as CASTAKIGGTDTQYF.

This chain uses TRBV7-2 with TRBJ2-1, with D tentatively TRBD2 (6 bases). V was trimmed by 3 bases and J by 10 bases, leaving 16 bases between them. The CDR3 extends over 14 amino acids. From germline, CDR1 is SGHTA and CDR2 FQGNSA. CDR3 coding DNA: TGTGCCAGCAGCTTGTCGGAGGGGCGGCGGGAGCAGTTCTTC. This sequence encodes CASSLSEGRREQFF.

This chain joins TRBV24-1 and TRBJ2-3; D call uncertain. The germline V gene encodes CDR1 KGHDR and CDR2 SFDVKD. This CDR3 is built from 11 residues. V was trimmed by 3 bases and J by 7 bases, leaving 4 bases between them. CDR3 region: CATSDRNTQYF. DNA for the CDR3: TGTGCCACCAGTGATCGAAATACGCAGTATTTT.

The CDR3 here is CASSYSGRGGFADTQYF. The CDR3 DNA sequence: TGTGCCAGCAGTTACTCGGGGCGGGGGGGCTTTGCAGATACGCAGTATTTT. The chain employs TRBV6-5 and TRBJ2-3, with TRBD2 identical over 9 bases. The length of the CDR3 is 17 residues. The ends lost 0 bases at V and 4 bases at J; junction bases unmatched: 8. Germline loops: CDR1 MNHEY, CDR2 SVGAGI.

In this sample, this clonotype turned up many times. V gene TRBV19 combines with J gene TRBJ2-1, with D perhaps TRBD2 (5 bases). Trimming removed 5 bases at V and 8 bases at J, with 13 bases between. Germline V CDR1 and CDR2: LNHDA, SQIVND (reference sequence). This CDR3 has 13 amino acids. Here the CDR3 reads CASSVRARDEQFF. CDR3 nucleotides: TGTGCCAGTAGTGTCCGGGCGAGGGATGAGCAGTTCTTC.

This clonotype has a handful of counts. J is TRBJ2-1 and V is TRBV4-1; D might be TRBD1 or TRBD2, each matching 5 bases. Looked up from germline, CDR1 is MGHRA and CDR2 is YSYEKL. The CDR3 contains 16 residues. Deletions cut 4 bases from V and 4 bases from J, with 17 bases between. CDR3 loop: CASSRTGTRPYNEQFF. CDR3 in DNA: TGCGCCAGCAGCCGCACCGGGACGCGACCATACAATGAGCAGTTCTTC.

The chain joins TRBV29-1 to TRBJ1-2; D gene unclear. The CDR3 is 13 residues long. Trimming removed 6 bases from V and 5 bases from J, with 16 bases in between. CDR1 and CDR2 from the germline V gene are SQVTM and ANQGSEA. The CDR3: CSVDTEGGYGYTF. The CDR3 region has the DNA TGCAGCGTGGATACAGAGGGCGGTTATGGCTACACCTTC.

A few counts support this clonotype. The rearrangement joins TRBV6-1 to TRBJ2-7, with unresolved D. The germline V gene has CDR1 MNHNS and CDR2 SASEGT. The CDR3 is 12 residues long. The V end was cut by 1 base, the J end by 4 bases, with 5 bases between. The CDR3 region is CASSEVRYEQYV. The DNA of the CDR3 is TGTGCCAGCAGTGAAGTCAGATACGAGCAGTACGTC.

In its sample, this clonotype was seen a few times. The gene calls are TRBV10-3 and TRBJ2-7; D is possibly TRBD1 (5 bases). The ends were cut back, 11 bases at V and 1 base at J, with 18 bases in the middle. This CDR3 contains 14 residues. In germline, CDR1 is ENHRY, CDR2 SYGVKD. Written as DNA, the CDR3 is TGTGCCTCCACGGACAATGTGGGTTCCTACGAGCAGTACGTC. This encodes CASTDNVGSYEQYV.

V gene TRBV25-1 combines with J gene TRBJ1-3; no firm D call. The germline V gene has CDR1 MGHDK and CDR2 SYGVNS. With 6 bases removed from V and 8 bases from J, the gap between germline ends came to 14 bases. CDR3 length equals 13 residues. The CDR3 DNA follows: TGTGCCAGCAGACTTAACTCTGGGGACACCATATATTTT. Translating gives CASRLNSGDTIYF.